This T cell receptor (beta chain) comes out of a study of blood T cell repertoires in COVID-19. Study as a whole: Sources were T cells, B-cell-depleted T cells, or PBMCs; the material itself was cDNA or gDNA.

From germline, CDR1 is MDHEN and CDR2 SYDVKM. The trim removed 7 bases at V and 4 bases at J, leaving 7 bases unmatched. The CDR3 totals 14 residues. The authors' processing: Nucleated cell counts were estimated from reference gene primer amplification. The protocol was immunoSEQ multiplex PCR, while the TCRdb copy is restricted to in-frame clones and leaves out a portion. That table supplies the V and J calls and clone size; D and trimming were determined from the DNA. The sample holds 250,000 to 300,000 clones; about 88% are singletons and the top ten take about 5%. The receptor comes from a woman aged 60-75 years with COVID-19, enrolled during active disease. This sequence joins TRBV28 and TRBJ1-1; TRBD1 matches at 9 bases. The material sequenced was peripheral blood. CDR3 amino acids: CASITGTGPTEAFF. The CDR3 DNA reads TGTGCCAGCATTACCGGGACAGGGCCCACTGAAGCTTTCTTT.